The 21 T cell receptor beta chains in this list originate from one sample, sequenced in a study of patients and donors after allogeneic stem cell transplantation. Using its own MiXCR run on the RT-PCR reads, TCRdb lists one record per CDR3 protein. The sample records 190,000 or so distinct CDR3 sequences, more than 35% being singletons. Sequenced material: blood, either unsorted or a sorted T cell fraction (not recorded which). The receptors here all came from a human donor who was either an allogeneic HSCT recipient or a stem cell or donor lymphocyte infusion donor (not recorded which). It is not recorded whose cells these are; they may come from a transplant donor.

This clonotype came up a few times. This chain connects TRBV9 to TRBJ2-1, with 8 nucleotides matching TRBD1. Trimming removed 1 base from V and 5 bases from J; junction bases left unmatched: 2. CDR3 length: 14 residues. Germline CDR1 SGDLS, CDR2 YYNGEE. The CDR3 region is CASSVQGANNEQFF. CDR3 in DNA: TGTGCCAGCAGCGTACAGGGGGCCAACAATGAGCAGTTCTTC.

Points on this clonotype: This may be a read error: a much more frequent sequence differs by one nucleotide. The chain couples TRBV20-1 to TRBJ1-5, with D possibly TRBD1 on 5 matching bases. Trimming removed 3 bases from V and 7 bases from J, with 19 bases in between. The CDR3 length is 15 residues. CDR1 is DFQATT, CDR2 SNEGSKA, per germline (reference sequence). CDR3 residues: CSARRDRAGWQPQHF. The CDR3 coding sequence is TGCAGTGCTAGGAGGGACCGAGCTGGGTGGCAGCCCCAGCATTTT.

This chain joins TRBV7-8 and TRBJ1-1; D is ambiguous. The CDR3 length is 17 residues. The germline CDR1 and CDR2 sequences are SGHVS and FQNEAQ. Trimming cost V 0 bases and J 0 bases, with 14 bases left between them. DNA of the CDR3: TGTGCCAGCAGCTTAGCTCAAGGGCGGCTATTGAACACTGAAGCTTTCTTT. It codes for CASSLAQGRLLNTEAFF. Full variable domain (remainder filled in from reference TRBV7-8 and TRBJ1-1): GAGVSQSPRYKVAKRGQDVALRCDPISGHVSLFWYQQALGQGPEFLTYFQNEAQLDKSGLPSDRFFAERPEGSVSTLKIQRTQQEDSAVYLCASSLAQGRLLNTEAFFGQGTRLTVV.

Only a few counts were recorded for this clonotype. The J gene is TRBJ1-1, the V gene TRBV12-3 or TRBV12-4; D unclear. The CDR3 has 12 amino acids. Trimming removed 10 bases from V and 7 bases from J, with 16 bases in between. The CDR3 region is CAIGRTVREAFF. In nucleotides, the CDR3 is TGTGCCATCGGTAGGACGGTCCGTGAAGCTTTCTTT.

The chain joins TRBV15 to TRBJ1-4; no clear D. V was trimmed by 0 bases and J by 11 bases, leaving 16 bases between them. Looked up from germline, CDR1 is LNHNV and CDR2 is YYDKDF (reference sequence). The CDR3 consists of 15 residues. The CDR3 is CATSRDLGPGEKLFF. CDR3 DNA sequence: TGTGCCACCAGCAGAGATCTGGGCCCGGGCGAGAAACTGTTTTTT.

The chain has TRBV7-9 and TRBJ2-1; 7 bases fit TRBD2. Germline V lookup: CDR1 SEHNR, CDR2 FQNEAQ (reference sequence). The V and J ends lost 3 bases and 0 bases, in that order; junction bases with no gene match: 2. The CDR3 runs to 15 residues. DNA of the CDR3: TGTGCCAGCAGCTTCCTAGCGGTCTCCTACAATGAGCAGTTCTTC. Translating it yields CASSFLAVSYNEQFF.

This sequence joins TRBV16 and TRBJ2-7; D is unresolved. The germline V gene has CDR1 KGHSY and CDR2 FQNENV. V lost 2 bases and J lost 4, with 9 bases in between. The CDR3 runs 13 residues. In DNA form, the CDR3 reads TGTGCCAGCAGCCAAGTTCGAGGATACGAGCAGTACTTC. It yields the protein CASSQVRGYEQYF.

This clonotype was seen ten or more times. For the CDR3, the DNA is TGTGCCAGCAGCGCCCCCCCGGGGCGTCAGGGGCAAGCTGAAGCTTTCTTT. It specifies CASSAPPGRQGQAEAFF. V is TRBV9 and J is TRBJ1-1, with D possibly being TRBD1 (6 bases). Trimming pared 3 bases from V and 6 bases from J, leaving 24 bases between. The germline V gene has CDR1 SGDLS and CDR2 YYNGEE. CDR3 length: 17 residues. Using reference TRBV9 and TRBJ1-1 for the parts outside the CDR3, the full variable domain is DSGVTQTPKHLITATGQRVTLRCSPRSGDLSVYWYQQSLDQGLQFLIQYYNGEERAKGNILERFSAQQFPDLHSELNLSSLELGDSALYFCASSAPPGRQGQAEAFFGQGTRLTVV.

The chain joins TRBV4-3 to TRBJ1-2; D unclear. The CDR3 covers 14 residues. Germline values: CDR1 LGHNA, CDR2 YSLEER. V was pared by 4 bases and J by 3 bases, with 12 bases between. The CDR3 reads CASSPSSFDYGYTF. The CDR3 DNA sequence: TGCGCCAGCAGCCCCTCCTCGTTCGACTATGGCTACACCTTC.

J is TRBJ1-1 and V is TRBV12-3 or TRBV12-4; D is ambiguous. The CDR3 runs to 12 residues. V lost 5 bases to trimming and J lost 7 bases, with 11 bases between them. CDR3 nucleotide sequence: TGTGCCAGCAGTGTCCTGGGTGATGAAGCTTTCTTT. Translated: CASSVLGDEAFF.

This clonotype has just a few counts. The genes are TRBV4-1 and TRBJ1-2; D is ambiguous. Germline V CDR1 and CDR2: MGHRA, YSYEKL. V was trimmed by 0 bases and J by 4 bases, leaving 9 bases between them. This CDR3 has 14 residues. Here the CDR3 DNA reads TGCGCCAGCAGCCAAGAGCCGGGCGGCTATGGCTACACCTTC. Encoded protein: CASSQEPGGYGYTF.

J is TRBJ2-2 and V is TRBV7-6, with 10 bases that match TRBD2. The germline V gene has CDR1 SGHVS and CDR2 FNYEAQ. V was clipped by 1 base and J by 8 bases; unmatched bases: 10. CDR3 length: 17 amino acids. CDR3 bases: TGTGCCAGCAGCTTAGAGGCTAGCGGGAGTACAAGGGGGGAGCTGTTTTTT. As protein: CASSLEASGSTRGELFF.

This clonotype was seen ten or more times. The chain couples TRBV7-2 to TRBJ1-5, with D possibly matching TRBD1 (5 bases). The germline CDR1 and CDR2 sequences are SGHTA and FQGNSA. This CDR3 is built from 13 residues. Trimming removed 4 bases from V and 4 bases from J, with 8 bases in between. This CDR3 reads CASSSQGNQPQHF. CDR3 sequence (DNA): TGTGCCAGCAGCTCTCAGGGTAATCAGCCCCAGCATTTT.

This clonotype was detected ten times or more. This chain uses TRBV7-2 with TRBJ2-1; 10 bases agree with TRBD2. The germline CDR1 and CDR2 sequences are SGHTA and FQGNSA. Trimming at V came to 5 bases and at J to 0 bases, leaving 1 base not matched to a gene. The CDR3 consists of 15 residues. This CDR3 is CASSPSGSSYNEQFF. In nucleotides, the CDR3 is TGTGCCAGCAGCCCTAGCGGGAGCTCCTACAATGAGCAGTTCTTC.

The chain is built from TRBV4-2 and TRBJ2-5; D ambiguous. Germline CDR1 reads LGHNA; CDR2 reads YNFKEQ. With 3 bases removed from V and 5 bases from J, the gap between germline ends came to 10 bases. This CDR3 comprises 13 residues. Here the CDR3 reads CASSHYSSETQYF. CDR3 in DNA: TGTGCCAGCAGCCACTACTCAAGCGAGACCCAGTACTTC.

The rearrangement uses TRBV7-9 and TRBJ1-1; no firm D call. Germline V gene lookup returns CDR1 SEHNR and CDR2 FQNEAQ (reference sequence). The V gene lost 2 bases and the J gene lost 3 bases, with 13 bases spanning the gap. The CDR3 length is 15 residues. The CDR3, as DNA: TGTGCCAGCAGCTTAATGGGGTTTGAGGACACTGAAGCTTTCTTT. Translated, it gives CASSLMGFEDTEAFF.

The rearrangement links TRBV12-3 or TRBV12-4 to TRBJ1-5; D is ambiguous. The CDR3 length is 13 residues. With 7 bases removed from V and 3 bases from J, the gap between germline ends came to 10 bases. The CDR3 DNA reads TGTGCCAGCACGGCAGGCACCAATCAGCCCCAGCATTTT. Its translation: CASTAGTNQPQHF.

The chain joins TRBV10-3 to TRBJ2-7; D is ambiguous. CDR1 and CDR2 from the germline V gene are ENHRY and SYGVKD. The CDR3 runs to 11 residues. Deletions cut 6 bases from V and 3 bases from J, with 6 bases between. The DNA of the CDR3 is TGTGCCATCAGCAGTGTCTACGAGCAGTACTTC. Translation: CAISSVYEQYF.

The V gene is TRBV20-1, the J gene TRBJ2-7; D could derive from TRBD1 or TRBD2 (5 bases each). The CDR3 loop spans 13 amino acids. From germline, CDR1 is DFQATT and CDR2 SNEGSKA (reference sequence). The V end lost 6 bases, the J end lost 3 bases, and 15 bases lay between the germline ends. CDR3 nucleotides: TGCAGTGCCCCACGGATGGGGGTCTACGAGCAGTACTTC. Translating gives CSAPRMGVYEQYF.

V gene TRBV5-1 combines with J gene TRBJ2-7, with a weak D call TRBD2 (5 bases). The CDR3 is made up of 12 amino acids. Germline V gives CDR1 SGHRS, CDR2 YFSETQ. V was clipped by 6 bases and J by 6 bases, with 13 bases between them. As DNA, the CDR3 is TGCGCCAGCACCCTGGGGAGAGGCGAGCAGTACTTC. Translation gives CASTLGRGEQYF.

This clonotype has just a few counts. This chain connects TRBV6-2 or TRBV6-3 to TRBJ2-7; D is uncertain. V lost 2 bases, J lost 3 bases, and 5 bases lay in between. Per the germline V gene, CDR1 is MNHEY and CDR2 is SVGEGT. The CDR3 has 12 amino acids. CDR3 amino acids: CASSYPYYEQYF. The CDR3 DNA reads as TGTGCCAGCAGTTACCCCTACTACGAGCAGTACTTC.